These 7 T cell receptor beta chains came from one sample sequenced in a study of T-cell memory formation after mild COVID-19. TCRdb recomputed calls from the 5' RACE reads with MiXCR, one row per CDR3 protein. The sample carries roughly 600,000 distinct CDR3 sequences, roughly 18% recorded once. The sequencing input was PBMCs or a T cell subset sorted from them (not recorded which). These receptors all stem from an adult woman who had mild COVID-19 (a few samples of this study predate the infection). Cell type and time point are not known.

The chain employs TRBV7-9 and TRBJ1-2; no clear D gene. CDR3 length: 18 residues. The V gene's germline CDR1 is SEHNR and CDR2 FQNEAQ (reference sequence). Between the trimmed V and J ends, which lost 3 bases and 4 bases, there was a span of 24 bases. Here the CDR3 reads CASSLALAGLRAGYGYTF. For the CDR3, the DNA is TGTGCCAGCAGCTTGGCCCTGGCCGGCTTGAGGGCTGGCTATGGCTACACCTTC.

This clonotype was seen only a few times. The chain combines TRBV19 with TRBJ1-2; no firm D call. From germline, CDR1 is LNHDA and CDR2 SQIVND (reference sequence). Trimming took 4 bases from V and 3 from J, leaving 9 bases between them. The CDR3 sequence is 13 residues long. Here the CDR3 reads CASSTGQYYGYTF. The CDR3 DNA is TGTGCCAGTAGTACGGGTCAGTACTATGGCTACACCTTC.

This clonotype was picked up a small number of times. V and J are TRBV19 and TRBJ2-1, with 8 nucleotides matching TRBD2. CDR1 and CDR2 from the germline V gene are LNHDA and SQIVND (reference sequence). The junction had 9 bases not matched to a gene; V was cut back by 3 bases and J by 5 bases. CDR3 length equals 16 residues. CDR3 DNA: TGTGCCAGTAGTATGGTTAGCGGGACAATAGACAATGAGCAGTTCTTC. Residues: CASSMVSGTIDNEQFF.

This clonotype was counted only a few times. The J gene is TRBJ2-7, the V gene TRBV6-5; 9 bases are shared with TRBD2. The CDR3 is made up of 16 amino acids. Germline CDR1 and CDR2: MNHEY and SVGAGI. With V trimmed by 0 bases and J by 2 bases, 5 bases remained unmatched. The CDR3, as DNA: TGTGCCAGCAGTTACTCTTTGGCGGGAGGGCCCTACGAGCAGTACTTC. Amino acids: CASSYSLAGGPYEQYF.

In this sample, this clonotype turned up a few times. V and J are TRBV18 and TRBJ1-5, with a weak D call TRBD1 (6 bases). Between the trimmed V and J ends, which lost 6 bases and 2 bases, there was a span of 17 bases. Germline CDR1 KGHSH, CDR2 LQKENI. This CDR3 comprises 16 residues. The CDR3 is CASSSASNRGNQPQHF. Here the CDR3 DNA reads TGTGCCAGCTCCTCTGCCTCGAACAGGGGCAATCAGCCCCAGCATTTT.

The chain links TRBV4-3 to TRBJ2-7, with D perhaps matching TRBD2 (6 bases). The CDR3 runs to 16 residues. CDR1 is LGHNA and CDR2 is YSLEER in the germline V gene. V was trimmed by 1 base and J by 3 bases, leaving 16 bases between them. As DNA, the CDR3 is TGCGCCAGCAGCCAAGCGTTCGGGACTGCTGGCTACGAGCAGTACTTC. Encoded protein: CASSQAFGTAGYEQYF.

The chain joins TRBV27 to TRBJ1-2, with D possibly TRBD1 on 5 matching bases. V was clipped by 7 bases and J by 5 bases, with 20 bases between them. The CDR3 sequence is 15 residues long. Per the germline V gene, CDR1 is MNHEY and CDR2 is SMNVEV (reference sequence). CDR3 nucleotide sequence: TGTGCCAGCAAGGACGGGACGGGATCCCTATATGGCTACACCTTC. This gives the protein CASKDGTGSLYGYTF.